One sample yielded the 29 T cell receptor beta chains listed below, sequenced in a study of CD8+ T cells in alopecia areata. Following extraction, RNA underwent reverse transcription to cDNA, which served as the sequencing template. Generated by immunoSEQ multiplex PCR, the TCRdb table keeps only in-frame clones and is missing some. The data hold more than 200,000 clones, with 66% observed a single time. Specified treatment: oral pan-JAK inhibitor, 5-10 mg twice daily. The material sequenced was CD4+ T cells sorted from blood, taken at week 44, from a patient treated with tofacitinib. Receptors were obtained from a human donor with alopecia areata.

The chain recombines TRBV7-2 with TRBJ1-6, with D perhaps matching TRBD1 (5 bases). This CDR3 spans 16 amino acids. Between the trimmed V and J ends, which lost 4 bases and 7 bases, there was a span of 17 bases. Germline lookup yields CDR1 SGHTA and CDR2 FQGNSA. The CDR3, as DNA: TGTGCCAGCAGCTCGCCCTTGGGGGGAGGGAATTCACCCCTCCACTTT. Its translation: CASSSPLGGGNSPLHF. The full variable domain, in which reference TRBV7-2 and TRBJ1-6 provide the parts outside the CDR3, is GAGVSQSPSNKVTEKGKDVELRCDPISGHTALYWYRQSLGQGLEFLIYFQGNSAPDKSGLPSDRFSAERTGGSVSTLTIQRTQQEDSAVYLCASSSPLGGGNSPLHFGNGTRLTVT.

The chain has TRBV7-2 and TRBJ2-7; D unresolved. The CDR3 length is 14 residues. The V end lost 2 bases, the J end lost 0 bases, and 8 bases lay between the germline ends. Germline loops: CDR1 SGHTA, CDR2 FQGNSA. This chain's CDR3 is CASSLYPGSYEQYF. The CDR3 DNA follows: TGTGCCAGCAGCTTATACCCGGGCTCCTACGAGCAGTACTTC.

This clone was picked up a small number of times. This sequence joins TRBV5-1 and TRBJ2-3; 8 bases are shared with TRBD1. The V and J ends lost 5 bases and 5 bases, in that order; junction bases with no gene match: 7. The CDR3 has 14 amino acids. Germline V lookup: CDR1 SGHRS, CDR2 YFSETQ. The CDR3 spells CASSIGQGGDTQYF. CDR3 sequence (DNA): TGCGCCAGCAGTATTGGACAGGGAGGAGATACGCAGTATTTT.

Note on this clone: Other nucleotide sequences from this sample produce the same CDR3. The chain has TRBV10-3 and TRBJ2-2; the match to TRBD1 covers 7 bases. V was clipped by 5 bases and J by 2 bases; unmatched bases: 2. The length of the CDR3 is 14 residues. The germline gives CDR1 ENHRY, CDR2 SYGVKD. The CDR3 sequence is CAISPGGNTGELFF. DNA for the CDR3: TGTGCCATCAGTCCAGGGGGTAACACCGGGGAGCTGTTTTTT.

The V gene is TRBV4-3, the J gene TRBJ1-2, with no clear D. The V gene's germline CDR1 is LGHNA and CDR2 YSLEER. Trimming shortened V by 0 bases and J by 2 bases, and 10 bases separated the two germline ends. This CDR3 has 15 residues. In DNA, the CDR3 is TGCGCCAGCAGCCAAGATCGGGGTTCGAACTATGGCTACACCTTC. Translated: CASSQDRGSNYGYTF.

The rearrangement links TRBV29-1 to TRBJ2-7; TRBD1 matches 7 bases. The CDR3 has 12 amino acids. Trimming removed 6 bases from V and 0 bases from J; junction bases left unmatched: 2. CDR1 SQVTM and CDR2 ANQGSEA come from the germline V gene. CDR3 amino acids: CSVQGLSYEQYF. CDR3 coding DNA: TGCAGCGTACAGGGGCTCTCCTACGAGCAGTACTTC.

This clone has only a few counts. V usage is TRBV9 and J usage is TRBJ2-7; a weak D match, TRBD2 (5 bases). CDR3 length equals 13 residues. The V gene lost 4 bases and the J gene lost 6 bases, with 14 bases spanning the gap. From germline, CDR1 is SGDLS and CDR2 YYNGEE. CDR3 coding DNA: TGTGCCAGCAGCCGGGAAGGTTTTGGCGAGCAGTACTTC. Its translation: CASSREGFGEQYF.

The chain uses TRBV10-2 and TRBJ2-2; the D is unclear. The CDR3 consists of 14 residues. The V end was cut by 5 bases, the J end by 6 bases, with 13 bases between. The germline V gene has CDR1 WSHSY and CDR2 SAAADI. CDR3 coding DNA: TGCGCCAGCAGTCTGCTTGAACGAGCCGGGGAGCTGTTTTTT. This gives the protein CASSLLERAGELFF.

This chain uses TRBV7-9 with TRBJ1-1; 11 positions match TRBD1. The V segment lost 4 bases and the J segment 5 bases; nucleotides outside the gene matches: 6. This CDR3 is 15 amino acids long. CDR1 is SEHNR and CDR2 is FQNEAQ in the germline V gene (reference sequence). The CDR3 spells CASSSSGQGGTEAFF. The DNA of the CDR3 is TGTGCCAGCAGCTCGTCGGGACAGGGGGGAACTGAAGCTTTCTTT.

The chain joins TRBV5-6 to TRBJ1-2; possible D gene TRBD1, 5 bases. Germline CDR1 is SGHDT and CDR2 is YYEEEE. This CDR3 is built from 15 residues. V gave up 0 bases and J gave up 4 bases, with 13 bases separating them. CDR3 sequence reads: CASSLADDRPYGYTF. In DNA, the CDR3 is TGTGCCAGCAGCTTGGCGGACGACAGACCCTATGGCTACACCTTC.

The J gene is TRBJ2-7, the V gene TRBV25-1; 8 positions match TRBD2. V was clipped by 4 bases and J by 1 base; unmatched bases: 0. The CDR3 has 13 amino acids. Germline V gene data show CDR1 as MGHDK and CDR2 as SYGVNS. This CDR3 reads CASSGLASYEQYF. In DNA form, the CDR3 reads TGTGCCAGCAGTGGACTAGCGTCCTACGAGCAGTACTTC.

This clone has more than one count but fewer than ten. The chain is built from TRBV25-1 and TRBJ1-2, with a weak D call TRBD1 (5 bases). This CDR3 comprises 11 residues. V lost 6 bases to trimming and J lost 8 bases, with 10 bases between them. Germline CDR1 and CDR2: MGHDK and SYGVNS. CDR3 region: CASRDILGYTF. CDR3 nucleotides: TGTGCCAGCAGGGACATTCTGGGCTACACCTTC.

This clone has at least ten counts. The CDR3 is CASRGSRVGTGELFF. The DNA for the CDR3 is TGTGCCAGCAGGGGCAGCAGGGTCGGCACCGGGGAGCTGTTTTTT. This sequence joins TRBV2 and TRBJ2-2; tentatively, D is TRBD1 (5 bases). The CDR3 extends over 15 amino acids. Germline lookup yields CDR1 SNHLY and CDR2 FYNNEI. V was trimmed by 6 bases and J by 4 bases, leaving 15 bases between them.

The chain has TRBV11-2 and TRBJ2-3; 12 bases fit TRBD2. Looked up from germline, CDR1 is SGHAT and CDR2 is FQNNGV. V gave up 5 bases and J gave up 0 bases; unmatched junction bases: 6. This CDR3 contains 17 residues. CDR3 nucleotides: TGTGCCAGCAGCGCCGGGACTAGCGGGTATAGCACAGATACGCAGTATTTT. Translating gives CASSAGTSGYSTDTQYF.

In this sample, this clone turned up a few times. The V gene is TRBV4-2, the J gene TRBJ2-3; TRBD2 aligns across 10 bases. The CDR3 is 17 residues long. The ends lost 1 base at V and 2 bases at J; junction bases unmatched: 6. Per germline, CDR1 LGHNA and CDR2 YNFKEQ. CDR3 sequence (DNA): TGTGCCAGCAGCCAAGGGGCTAGCGGGGGCGACACAGATACGCAGTATTTT. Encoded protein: CASSQGASGGDTDTQYF.

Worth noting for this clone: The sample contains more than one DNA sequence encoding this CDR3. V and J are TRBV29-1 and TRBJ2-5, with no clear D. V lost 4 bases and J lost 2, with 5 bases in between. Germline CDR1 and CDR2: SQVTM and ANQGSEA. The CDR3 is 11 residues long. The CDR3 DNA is TGCAGCGTTGCTCCGCAAGAGACCCAGTACTTC. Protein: CSVAPQETQYF.

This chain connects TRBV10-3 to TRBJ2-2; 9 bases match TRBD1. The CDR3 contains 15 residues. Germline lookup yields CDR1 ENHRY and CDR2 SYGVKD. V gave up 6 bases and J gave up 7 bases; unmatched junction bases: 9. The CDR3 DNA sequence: TGTGCCATCAGCGAGCCGGGACAGGGCCACGGGGAGCTGTTTTTT. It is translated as CAISEPGQGHGELFF.

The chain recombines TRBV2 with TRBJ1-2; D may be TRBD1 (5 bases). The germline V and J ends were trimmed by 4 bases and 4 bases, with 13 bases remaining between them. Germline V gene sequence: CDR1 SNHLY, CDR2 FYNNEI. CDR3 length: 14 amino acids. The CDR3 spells CASSGTQGLYGYTF. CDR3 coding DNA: TGTGCCAGCAGTGGTACCCAGGGCCTCTATGGCTACACCTTC.

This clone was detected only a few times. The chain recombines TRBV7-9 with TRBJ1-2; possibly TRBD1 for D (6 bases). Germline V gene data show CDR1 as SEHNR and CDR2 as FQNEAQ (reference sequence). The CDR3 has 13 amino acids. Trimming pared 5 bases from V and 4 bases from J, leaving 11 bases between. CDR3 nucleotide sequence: TGTGCCAGCAGCCCTGGACAGAGCTATGGCTACACCTTC. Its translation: CASSPGQSYGYTF.

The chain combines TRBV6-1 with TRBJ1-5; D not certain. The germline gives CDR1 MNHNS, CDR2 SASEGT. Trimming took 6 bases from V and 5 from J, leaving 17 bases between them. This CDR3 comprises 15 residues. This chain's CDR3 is CASRPVGPFDQPQHF. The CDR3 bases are TGTGCCAGCAGGCCTGTGGGCCCCTTCGATCAGCCCCAGCATTTT.

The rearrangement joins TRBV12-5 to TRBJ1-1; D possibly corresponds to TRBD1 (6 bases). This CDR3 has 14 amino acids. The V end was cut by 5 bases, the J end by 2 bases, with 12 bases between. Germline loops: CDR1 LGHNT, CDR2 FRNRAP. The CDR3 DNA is TGTGCTAGTGGTCCGGGGACATCAAACACTGAAGCTTTCTTT. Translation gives CASGPGTSNTEAFF.

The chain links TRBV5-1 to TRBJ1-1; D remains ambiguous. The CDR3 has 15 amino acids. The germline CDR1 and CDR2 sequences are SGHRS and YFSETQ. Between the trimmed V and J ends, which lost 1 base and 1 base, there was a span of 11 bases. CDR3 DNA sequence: TGCGCCAGCAGCTTGCCCCAGGTGGGGAACACTGAAGCTTTCTTT. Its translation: CASSLPQVGNTEAFF. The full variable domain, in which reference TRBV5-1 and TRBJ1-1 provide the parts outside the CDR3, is KAGVTQTPRYLIKTRGQQVTLSCSPISGHRSVSWYQQTPGQGLQFLFEYFSETQRNKGNFPGRFSGRQFSNSRSEMNVSTLELGDSALYLCASSLPQVGNTEAFFGQGTRLTVV.

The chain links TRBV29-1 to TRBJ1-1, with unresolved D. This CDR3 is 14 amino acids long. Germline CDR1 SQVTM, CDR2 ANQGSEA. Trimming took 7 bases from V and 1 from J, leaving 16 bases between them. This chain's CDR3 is CSAAAQDGNTEAFF. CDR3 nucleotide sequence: TGCAGCGCTGCCGCCCAAGACGGGAACACTGAAGCTTTCTTT.

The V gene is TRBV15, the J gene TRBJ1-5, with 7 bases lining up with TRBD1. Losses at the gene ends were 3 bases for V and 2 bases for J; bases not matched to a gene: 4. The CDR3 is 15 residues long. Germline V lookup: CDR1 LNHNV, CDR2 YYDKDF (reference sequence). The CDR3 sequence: CATSRPGTGNQPQHF. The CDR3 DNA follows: TGTGCCACCAGCAGGCCAGGGACAGGCAATCAGCCCCAGCATTTT.

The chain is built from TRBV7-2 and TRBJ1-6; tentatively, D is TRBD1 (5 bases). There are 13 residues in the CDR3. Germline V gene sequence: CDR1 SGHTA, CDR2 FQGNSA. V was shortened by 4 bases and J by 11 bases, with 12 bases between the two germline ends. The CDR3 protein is CASSSDIGAPLHF. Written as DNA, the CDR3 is TGTGCCAGCAGCTCGGACATTGGGGCACCCCTCCACTTT.

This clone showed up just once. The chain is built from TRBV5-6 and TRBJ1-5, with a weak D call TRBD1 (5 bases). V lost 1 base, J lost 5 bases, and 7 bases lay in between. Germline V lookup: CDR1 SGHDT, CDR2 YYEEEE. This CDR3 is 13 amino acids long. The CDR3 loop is CASSLRGDQPQHF. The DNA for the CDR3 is TGTGCCAGCAGCTTGAGAGGGGATCAGCCCCAGCATTTT.

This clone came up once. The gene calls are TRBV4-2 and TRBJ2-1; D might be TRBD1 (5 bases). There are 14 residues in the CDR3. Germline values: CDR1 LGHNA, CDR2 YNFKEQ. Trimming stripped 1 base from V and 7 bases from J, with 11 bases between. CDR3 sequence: CASSQADSRNEQFF. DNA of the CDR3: TGTGCCAGCAGCCAAGCTGACAGTAGGAATGAGCAGTTCTTC.

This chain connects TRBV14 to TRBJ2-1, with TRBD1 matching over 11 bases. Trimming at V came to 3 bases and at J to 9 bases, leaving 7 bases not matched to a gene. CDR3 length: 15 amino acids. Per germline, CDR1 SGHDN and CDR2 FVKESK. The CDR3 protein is CASSQRTGGWGEQFF. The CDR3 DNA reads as TGTGCCAGCAGCCAGAGGACAGGGGGCTGGGGTGAGCAGTTCTTC.

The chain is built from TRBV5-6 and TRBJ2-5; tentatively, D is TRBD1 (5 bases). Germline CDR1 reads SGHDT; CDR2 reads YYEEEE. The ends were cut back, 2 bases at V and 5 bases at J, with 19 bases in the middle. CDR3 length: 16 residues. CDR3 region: CASSFVVGVGVETQYF. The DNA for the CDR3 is TGTGCCAGCAGCTTTGTGGTAGGGGTCGGAGTTGAGACCCAGTACTTC.